The clone carrying this TCR beta chain was picked up one time. Using immunoSEQ multiplex PCR, the repertoire was profiled, and TCRdb retains in-frame clones only, with some absent. This sample has 150,000 or so clones; about 82% occur once, and the top ten carry roughly 2.9%. These data originate in a study of blood T cell repertoires in COVID-19. Study-level information: The United States, Italy and Spain were the sources of the acute and convalescent COVID-19 samples. In each case, the material was cDNA or gDNA derived from T cells, B-cell-depleted T cells, or PBMCs.

The CDR3 runs 15 residues. V lost 2 bases and J lost 1, with 12 bases in between. Germline CDR1 reads GTSNPN; CDR2 reads SVGIG (reference sequence). The sequencing input was peripheral blood. The source is a woman aged 40 to 49 with active or convalescent COVID-19. This chain connects TRBV30 to TRBJ1-3; the D gene is possibly TRBD1 (6 bases). CDR3 bases: TGTGCCTGGAGTCACAGGGCAGGGTCTGGAAACACCATATATTTT. Its translation: CAWSHRAGSGNTIYF.